This is a list of T cell receptor beta chains from one sample in a study of blood T cell repertoires in COVID-19. This table comes from immunoSEQ multiplex PCR, and its TCRdb copy is limited to in-frame clones, with some not included. The sample carries 300,000 to 400,000 clones, approximately 86% recorded once. The sequencing sample was made of peripheral blood. The receptors originated from a man aged 25-40 years with COVID-19, enrolled during active disease. The CDR3 runs from the conserved cysteine through the conserved F or W. A D gene is named only where the DNA matches it firmly. The size entry is marked missing in some rows and otherwise reads once, few, many or a size class.

d_call j_call v_call clone_size cdr3_aa cdr3_nt
. TRBJ2-6 TRBV25-1 . CASSEWQGYGANVLTF TGTGCCAGCAGTGAATGGCAGGGGTACGGGGCCAACGTCCTGACTTTC
TRBD1 TRBJ1-2 TRBV24-1 . CATSTGDYGYTF TGTGCCACGTCGACAGGGGACTATGGCTACACCTTC
. TRBJ1-1 TRBV5-6 . CASSLLTGEAFF TGTGCCAGCAGCTTGTTGACAGGTGAAGCTTTCTTT
TRBD2 TRBJ2-4 TRBV4-1 . CASSQAGSTSLAGGPRKNIQYF TGCGCCAGCAGCCAAGCAGGCTCCACATCACTAGCGGGGGGGCCTCGGAAAAACATTCAGTACTTC
. TRBJ2-4 TRBV5-8 . CASSGLQVAAAKNIQYF TGTGCCAGCAGCGGGTTACAGGTCGCGGCAGCCAAAAACATTCAGTACTTC
. TRBJ2-5 TRBV4-2 . CASSLGWRGMEQETQYF TGTGCCAGCAGTCTCGGGTGGCGGGGAATGGAACAAGAGACCCAGTACTTC
TRBD2 TRBJ2-2 TRBV9 . CASSPGLAGPTGELFF TGTGCCAGCAGCCCCGGACTAGCGGGCCCCACCGGGGAGCTGTTTTTT
TRBD1 TRBJ2-3 TRBV5-1 . CASRTQGLSTDTQYF TGCGCCAGCAGAACACAGGGGCTTAGCACAGATACGCAGTATTTT
. TRBJ1-2 TRBV6-6 once CASPRGGGEDGYTF TGTGCCAGCCCTAGGGGGGGAGGGGAGGATGGCTACACCTTC
TRBD1 TRBJ2-5 TRBV11-1 . CASSGDRGDRTQYF TGTGCCAGCAGCGGGGACAGGGGGGATCGGACCCAGTACTTC
. TRBJ2-7 TRBV12-2 . CASRLAQQNYEQYF TGTGCAAGTCGCTTAGCGCAACAGAACTACGAGCAGTACTTC
TRBD1 TRBJ1-1 TRBV28 . CASSLDRGFDEAFF TGTGCCAGCAGTCTGGACAGGGGGTTCGATGAAGCTTTCTTT
TRBD1 TRBJ1-6 TRBV27 . CASSQQGANSPLHF TGTGCCAGCAGTCAGCAGGGGGCGAATTCACCCCTCCACTTT
TRBD1 TRBJ2-7 TRBV27 . CASSLLPGQRYEQYF TGTGCCAGCAGTTTATTGCCGGGACAGAGATACGAGCAGTACTTC
TRBD1 TRBJ2-3 TRBV10-3 once CAIRKGTGTDTQYF TGTGCCATCAGGAAGGGGACAGGGACAGATACGCAGTATTTT
. TRBJ2-7 TRBV28 . CASRTGGTAIYEQYF TGTGCCAGCAGAACGGGGGGGACAGCCATCTACGAGCAGTACTTC
TRBD2 TRBJ2-3 TRBV5-1 . CASSPGLAGVTDTQYF TGCGCCAGCAGCCCGGGACTAGCGGGGGTCACAGATACGCAGTATTTT
. TRBJ1-4 TRBV7-6 . CASSLEGRVFEKLFF TGTGCCAGCAGCTTAGAGGGCAGGGTCTTTGAAAAACTGTTTTTT
. TRBJ1-3 TRBV6-5 . CASSYSLRQSTIYF TGTGCCAGCAGTTACTCGTTGAGGCAATCAACCATATATTTT
. TRBJ2-5 TRBV9 . CASSAGPGERETQYF TGTGCCAGCAGTGCGGGGCCAGGTGAACGTGAGACCCAGTACTTC
TRBD1 TRBJ1-4 TRBV15 . CATSSDRAINEKLFF TGTGCCACCAGCAGCGACAGGGCCATTAATGAAAAACTGTTTTTT
. TRBJ1-4 TRBV3-1/TRBV3-2 . CASSQDTTVQLFF TGTGCCAGCAGCCAAGATACTACGGTGCAGCTGTTTTTT
. TRBJ2-1 TRBV20-1 . CSASRTRSSYNEQFF TGCAGTGCTAGTCGAACGAGGAGCTCCTACAATGAGCAGTTCTTC
. TRBJ2-7 TRBV18 . CASSLFGTNPNYEQYF TGTGCCAGCTCACTGTTCGGGACAAATCCAAACTACGAGCAGTACTTC
. TRBJ1-5 TRBV9 . CASSPIGVPGEPQHF TGTGCCAGCAGCCCGATAGGAGTACCGGGGGAGCCCCAGCATTTT
. TRBJ1-2 TRBV21-1 . CASSKGVRVLVYYGYTF TGTGCCAGCAGCAAAGGGGTCAGGGTCCTCGTCTACTATGGCTACACCTTC
TRBD2 TRBJ2-3 TRBV18 . CASSLAGSSTDTQYF TGTGCCAGCTCACTAGCGGGTTCTAGCACAGATACGCAGTATTTT
TRBD2 TRBJ2-5 TRBV11-1 . CASSLAQGTSGRETQYF TGTGCCAGCAGCTTAGCGCAAGGGACTAGCGGGAGAGAGACCCAGTACTTC
TRBD1 TRBJ2-7 TRBV19 once CASSPGTGRSYEQYF TGTGCCAGTAGTCCGGGGACAGGGAGGTCCTACGAGCAGTACTTC
. TRBJ2-4 TRBV5-1 . CASSLAGIPKNIQYF TGCGCCAGCAGCTTGGCCGGTATACCCAAAAACATTCAGTACTTC
TRBD1 TRBJ1-4 TRBV11-2 . CASSLIGQVREKLFF TGTGCCAGCAGCCTGATAGGACAGGTCCGGGAAAAACTGTTTTTT
TRBD1 TRBJ2-2 TRBV6-5 once CASSLDRRNTGELFF TGTGCCAGCAGTCTGGACAGGAGGAACACCGGGGAGCTGTTTTTT
. TRBJ2-4 TRBV29-1 . CSVLIGNIQYF TGCAGCGTTCTGATCGGTAACATTCAGTACTTC
TRBD1 TRBJ2-7 TRBV29-1 . CSVEEGQAYEQYF TGCAGCGTTGAAGAAGGACAGGCTTACGAGCAGTACTTC
. TRBJ2-6 TRBV7-9 . CAMVRVGANVLTF TGTGCTATGGTGAGGGTTGGGGCCAACGTCCTGACTTTC
TRBD1 TRBJ1-6 TRBV7-9 once CASSSHVGTGVNSPLHF TGTGCCAGCAGCTCCCACGTCGGGACAGGAGTTAATTCACCCCTCCACTTT
TRBD1 TRBJ1-4 TRBV30 . CAWSVDRVGEKLFF TGTGCCTGGAGTGTAGACAGGGTGGGTGAAAAACTGTTTTTT
. TRBJ2-7 TRBV7-2 . CASSLRGGVGPLEQYF TGTGCCAGCAGCCTAAGGGGCGGGGTGGGGCCCCTCGAGCAGTACTTC
TRBD2 TRBJ2-5 TRBV28 . CASSLAGGHETQYF TGTGCCAGCAGTCTAGCGGGAGGGCACGAGACCCAGTACTTC
. TRBJ2-7 TRBV28 . CASSVYYEQYF TGTGCCAGCAGTGTCTACTACGAGCAGTACTTC
. TRBJ1-5 TRBV7-2 . CASSPGQGSNQPQHF TGTGCCAGCAGCCCCGGCCAGGGGAGCAATCAGCCCCAGCATTTT
. TRBJ2-5 TRBV10-3 . CAASPLGGAGETQYF TGTGCCGCCTCGCCTCTGGGGGGAGCGGGAGAGACCCAGTACTTC
TRBD1 TRBJ1-3 TRBV18 . CASSVGQANGNTIYF TGTGCCAGCTCCGTCGGACAGGCCAATGGAAACACCATATATTTT
. TRBJ2-7 TRBV5-6 . CASSSPPHLTGARSYEQYF TGTGCCAGCAGCTCACCACCCCACCTCACGGGAGCCCGCTCCTACGAGCAGTACTTC
TRBD1 TRBJ1-2 TRBV7-8 . CASSPYRQGARGYGYTF TGTGCCAGCAGCCCCTACCGACAGGGGGCGCGGGGCTATGGCTACACCTTC
. TRBJ2-4 TRBV29-1 . CSVEDSGFADIQYF TGCAGCGTGGAAGATTCCGGGTTTGCGGACATTCAGTACTTC
. TRBJ1-2 TRBV5-6 . CASSRYGANYGYTF TGTGCCAGCAGCCGCTATGGAGCTAACTATGGCTACACCTTC
. TRBJ1-2 TRBV6-5 few CASRHPHTDYGYTF TGTGCCAGCAGACACCCCCACACAGACTATGGCTACACCTTC
TRBD2 TRBJ2-7 TRBV19 . CASSRRTSGRGYEQYF TGTGCCAGTAGTAGAAGGACTAGCGGGAGGGGGTACGAGCAGTACTTC
TRBD1 TRBJ1-6 TRBV7-2 . CASSSTGGDSSPLHF TGTGCCAGCAGCTCGACAGGGGGAGATAGTTCACCCCTCCACTTT
TRBD1 TRBJ2-5 TRBV7-8 . CASSSRWDREETQYF TGTGCCAGCAGCTCAAGGTGGGACAGAGAAGAGACCCAGTACTTC
. TRBJ2-7 TRBV7-9 . CAIQKGEYEQYF TGTGCAATTCAGAAAGGGGAATACGAGCAGTACTTC
. TRBJ1-5 TRBV6-1 . CASSEGQGTLNQPQHF TGTGCCAGCAGTGAGGGGCAGGGCACACTCAATCAGCCCCAGCATTTT
TRBD2 TRBJ2-3 TRBV4-3 . CASSPGRVRVDTQYF TGCGCCAGCAGCCCCGGGAGGGTAAGGGTAGATACGCAGTATTTT